One T cell receptor beta chain is described in this entry. Antigen: not known. The data derive from a study of T cells in narcolepsy. Turning to the study itself: Enrolled donors included narcolepsy type 1 or type 2 patients and healthy controls.

This CDR3 has 11 amino acids. V lost 4 bases to trimming and J lost 7 bases, with 8 bases between them. Germline loops: CDR1 SNHLY, CDR2 FYNNEI. This table comes from immunoSEQ multiplex PCR, and its TCRdb copy is limited to in-frame clones, with some not included. The sample lists about 30,000 clones; 65% to 90% were seen once. Study-wide results and caveats: HCRT-specific and TRIB2-specific autoreactive clonotypes appeared among same-patient CSF and blood CD4+ clonotypes. Blood of same and different patients, but not healthy controls, reportedly held recurring autoreactive clonotypes.

The rearrangement uses TRBV2 and TRBJ2-7; D uncertain. Sample: CD45RA- memory CD4+ T cells from PBMCs. The TCR comes from a human donor with narcolepsy. CDR3 protein: CASSVAVEQYF. DNA of the CDR3: TGTGCCAGCAGTGTGGCGGTGGAGCAGTACTTC.